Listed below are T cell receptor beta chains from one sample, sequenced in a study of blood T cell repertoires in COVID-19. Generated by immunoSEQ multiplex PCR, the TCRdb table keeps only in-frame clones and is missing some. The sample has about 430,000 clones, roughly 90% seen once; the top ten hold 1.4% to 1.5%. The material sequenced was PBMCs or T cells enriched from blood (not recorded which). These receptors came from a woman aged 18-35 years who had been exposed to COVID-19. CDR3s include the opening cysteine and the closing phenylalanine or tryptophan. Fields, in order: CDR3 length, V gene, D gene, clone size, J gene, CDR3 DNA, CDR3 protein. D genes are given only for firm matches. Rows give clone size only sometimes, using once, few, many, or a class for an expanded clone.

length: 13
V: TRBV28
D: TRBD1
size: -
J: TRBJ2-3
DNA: TGTGCCAGCACGACAGGGGGAACAGATACGCAGTATTTT
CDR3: CASTTGGTDTQYF

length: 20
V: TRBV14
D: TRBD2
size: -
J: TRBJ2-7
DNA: TGTGCCAGCAGCCGTACTGGGGGTCTAGCGGGAAACGGAGCCGCCTACGAGCAGTACTTC
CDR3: CASSRTGGLAGNGAAYEQYF

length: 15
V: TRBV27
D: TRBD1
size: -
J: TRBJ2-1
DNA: TGTGCCAGCAGTTTAGACAGGGGCGCCTACAATGAGCAGTTCTTC
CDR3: CASSLDRGAYNEQFF

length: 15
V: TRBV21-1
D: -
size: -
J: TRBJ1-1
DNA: TGTGCCAGCAGCAAAGGTCCGGGTGGTTTGACTGAAGCTTTCTTT
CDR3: CASSKGPGGLTEAFF

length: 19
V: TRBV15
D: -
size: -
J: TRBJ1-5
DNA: TGTGCCACCAGCAGAGATCACCAGGGAGGGGCCTATAGCAATCAGCCCCAGCATTTT
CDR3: CATSRDHQGGAYSNQPQHF

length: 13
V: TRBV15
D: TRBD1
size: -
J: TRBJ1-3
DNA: TGTGCCACCAGCAGAGATTGGGGAGACAGGGAGGATTTT
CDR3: CATSRDWGDREDF

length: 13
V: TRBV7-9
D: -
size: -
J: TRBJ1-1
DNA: TGTGCCAGCAGCCAACAGGGTTCCACTGAAGCTTTCTTT
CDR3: CASSQQGSTEAFF

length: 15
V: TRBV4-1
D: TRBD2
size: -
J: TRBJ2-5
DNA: TGCGCCAGCAGCTTCGGGGCGGGAGGGGGAGAGACCCAGTACTTC
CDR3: CASSFGAGGGETQYF

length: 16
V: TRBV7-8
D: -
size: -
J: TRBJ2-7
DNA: TGTGCCAGCAGCTTAGCGTTGGCAGGGGGGTCCTACGAGCAGTACTTC
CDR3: CASSLALAGGSYEQYF

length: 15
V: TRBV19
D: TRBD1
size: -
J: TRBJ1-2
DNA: TGTGCCAGTACCTTTAGGGGAGACAGGGGCAATGGCTACACCTTC
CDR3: CASTFRGDRGNGYTF

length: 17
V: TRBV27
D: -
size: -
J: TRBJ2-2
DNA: TGTGCCAGCAGTTCCCCGGTGGGGGCGATTAACACCGGGGAGCTGTTTTTT
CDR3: CASSSPVGAINTGELFF

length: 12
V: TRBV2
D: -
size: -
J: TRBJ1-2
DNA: TGTGCCAGCAGTGCCGGGAACTATGGCTACACCTTC
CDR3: CASSAGNYGYTF

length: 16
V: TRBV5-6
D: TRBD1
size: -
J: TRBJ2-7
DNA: TGTGCCAGCAGCGATCCGTCGGGACAGAGCTACTACGAGCAGTACTTC
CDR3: CASSDPSGQSYYEQYF

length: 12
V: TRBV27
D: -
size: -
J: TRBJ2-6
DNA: TGTGCCACCTTCTCTGGGGCCAACGTCCTGACTTTC
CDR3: CATFSGANVLTF

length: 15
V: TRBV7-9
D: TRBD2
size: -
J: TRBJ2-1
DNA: TGTGCCAGCAGGGCGGTCGCTAGCGGGATAAGTGAGCAGTTCTTC
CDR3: CASRAVASGISEQFF

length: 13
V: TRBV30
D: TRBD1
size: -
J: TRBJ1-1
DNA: TGTGCCTGGAGTAGACAGGGTCGCACTGAAGCTTTCTTT
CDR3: CAWSRQGRTEAFF

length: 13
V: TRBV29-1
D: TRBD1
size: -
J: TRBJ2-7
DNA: TGCAGCGTTTCCGGGACAGGACTCTACGAGCAGTACTTC
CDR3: CSVSGTGLYEQYF

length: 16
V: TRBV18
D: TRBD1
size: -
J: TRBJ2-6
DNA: TGTGCCAGCTCACCGACAGGGTTGGTAGGGGCCAACGTCCTGACTTTC
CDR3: CASSPTGLVGANVLTF

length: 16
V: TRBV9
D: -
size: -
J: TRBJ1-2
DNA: TGTGCCAGCAGCGTAGACCCGGTCGGGGAGGGCTATGGCTACACCTTC
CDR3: CASSVDPVGEGYGYTF

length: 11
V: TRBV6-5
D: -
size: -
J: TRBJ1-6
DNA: TGTGCCAGCAGGGAGGCTTCACCCCTCCACTTT
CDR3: CASREASPLHF

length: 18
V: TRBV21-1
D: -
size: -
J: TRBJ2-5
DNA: TGTGCCAGCAGAGGGACTAGCGGGAGGATGGGTAGAGGAGAGACCCAGTACTTC
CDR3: CASRGTSGRMGRGETQYF

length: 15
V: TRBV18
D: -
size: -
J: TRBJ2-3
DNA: TGTGCCAGCTCACCAAGCGGGCTTAGCACAGATACGCAGTATTTT
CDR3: CASSPSGLSTDTQYF

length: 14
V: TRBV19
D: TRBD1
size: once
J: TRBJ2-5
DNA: TGTGCCAGTAGTCTTCAGGGGGCCGGAAAGACCCAGTACTTC
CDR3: CASSLQGAGKTQYF